This T cell receptor (beta chain) came from a study of early T cells in non-severe SARS-CoV-2 infection. About the study: The study sequenced bulk RNA from unsorted whole blood, with chains unpaired. Study results and caveats: There was a bias toward anti-spike CD8 responses in VDJdb matching, which missed private and CD4 specificities.

This clonotype was picked up a small number of times. The target antigen is unknown. From germline, CDR1 is DFQATT and CDR2 SNEGSKA (reference sequence). V gave up 3 bases and J gave up 0 bases, with 9 bases separating them. The CDR3 runs to 13 residues. The TCR library protocol was used to attach unique molecular identifiers. These identifiers were attached to individual cDNA molecules. TCRdb analysed the 5' RACE reads with MiXCR anew, one entry per CDR3 protein. This table holds 100,000 to 150,000 distinct CDR3 sequences, about 15% found once. The sequence came from an adult who was a healthcare worker with PCR-confirmed SARS-CoV-2 infection or an uninfected control (not recorded which). The rearrangement uses TRBV20-1 and TRBJ2-7; D gene ambiguous. The sample comprised whole blood. CDR3 sequence (DNA): TGCAGTGCTAGGGTCCCAAACTCCTACGAGCAGTACTTC. Translation gives CSARVPNSYEQYF.